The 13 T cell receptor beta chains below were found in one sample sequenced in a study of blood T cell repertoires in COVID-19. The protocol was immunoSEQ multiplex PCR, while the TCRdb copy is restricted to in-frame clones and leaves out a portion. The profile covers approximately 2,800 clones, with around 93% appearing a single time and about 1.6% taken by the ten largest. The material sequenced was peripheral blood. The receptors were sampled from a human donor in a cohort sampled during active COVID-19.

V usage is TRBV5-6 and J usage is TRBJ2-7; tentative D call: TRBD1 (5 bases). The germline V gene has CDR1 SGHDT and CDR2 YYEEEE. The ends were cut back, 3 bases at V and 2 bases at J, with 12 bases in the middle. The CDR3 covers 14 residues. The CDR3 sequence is CASSYAAGTYEQYF. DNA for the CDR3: TGTGCCAGCAGCTATGCGGCAGGGACCTACGAGCAGTACTTC.

CDR3 sequence (DNA): TGTGCCAGCAGCTTGTCTGGGGGCGTCCGCAATCAGCCCCAGCATTTT. Protein product: CASSLSGGVRNQPQHF. V usage is TRBV5-6 and J usage is TRBJ1-5; TRBD1 is a possible D gene (6 bases). The germline V gene has CDR1 SGHDT and CDR2 YYEEEE. The CDR3 consists of 16 residues. V dropped 1 base and J dropped 2 bases, with 13 bases sitting between them. The variable domain in full, completed from reference TRBV5-6 and TRBJ1-5, reads DAGVTQSPTHLIKTRGQQVTLRCSPKSGHDTVSWYQQALGQGPQFIFQYYEEEERQRGNFPDRFSGHQFPNYSSELNVNALLLGDSALYLCASSLSGGVRNQPQHFGDGTRLSIL.

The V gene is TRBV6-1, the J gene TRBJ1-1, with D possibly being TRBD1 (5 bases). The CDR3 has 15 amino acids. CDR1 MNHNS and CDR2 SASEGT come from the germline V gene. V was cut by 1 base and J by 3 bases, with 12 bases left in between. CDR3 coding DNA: TGTGCCAGCAGTGAAGGTTTCAGGGACTACACTGAAGCTTTCTTT. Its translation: CASSEGFRDYTEAFF.

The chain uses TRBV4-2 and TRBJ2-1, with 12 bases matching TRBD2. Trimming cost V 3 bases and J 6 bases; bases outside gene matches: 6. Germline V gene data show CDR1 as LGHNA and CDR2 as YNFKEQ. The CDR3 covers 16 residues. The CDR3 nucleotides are TGTGCCAGCAGCCACTCTAGCGGGGGGGATTTCAATGAGCAGTTCTTC. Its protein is CASSHSSGGDFNEQFF.

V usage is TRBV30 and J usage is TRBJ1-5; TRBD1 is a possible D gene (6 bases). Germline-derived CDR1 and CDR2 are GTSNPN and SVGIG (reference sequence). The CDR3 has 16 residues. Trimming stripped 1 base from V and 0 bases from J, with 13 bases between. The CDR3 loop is CAWSGVTGNSNQPQHF. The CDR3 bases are TGTGCCTGGAGTGGGGTTACAGGGAATAGCAATCAGCCCCAGCATTTT.

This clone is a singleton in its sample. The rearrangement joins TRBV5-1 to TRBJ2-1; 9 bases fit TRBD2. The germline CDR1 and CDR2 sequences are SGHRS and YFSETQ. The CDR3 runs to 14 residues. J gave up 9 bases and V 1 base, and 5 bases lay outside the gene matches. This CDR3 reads CASSLQREAREQFF. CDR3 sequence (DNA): TGCGCCAGCAGCTTGCAGCGGGAGGCACGTGAGCAGTTCTTC.

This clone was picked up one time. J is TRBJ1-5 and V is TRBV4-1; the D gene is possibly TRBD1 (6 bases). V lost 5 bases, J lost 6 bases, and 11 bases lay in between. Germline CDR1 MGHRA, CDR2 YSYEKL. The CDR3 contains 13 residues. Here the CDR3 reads CASSAGGSQPQHF. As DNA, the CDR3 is TGCGCCAGCAGCGCGGGGGGCAGTCAGCCCCAGCATTTT.

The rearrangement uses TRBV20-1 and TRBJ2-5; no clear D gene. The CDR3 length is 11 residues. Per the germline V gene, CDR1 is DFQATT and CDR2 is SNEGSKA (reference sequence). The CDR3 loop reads CSTTVQETQYF. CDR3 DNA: TGCAGCACTACGGTTCAAGAGACCCAGTACTTC.

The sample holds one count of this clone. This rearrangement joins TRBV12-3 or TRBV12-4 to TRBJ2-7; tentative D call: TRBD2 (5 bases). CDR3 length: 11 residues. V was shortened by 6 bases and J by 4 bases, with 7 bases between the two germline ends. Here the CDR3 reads CASSRGYEQYF. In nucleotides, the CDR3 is TGTGCCAGCAGCCGGGGTTACGAGCAGTACTTC.

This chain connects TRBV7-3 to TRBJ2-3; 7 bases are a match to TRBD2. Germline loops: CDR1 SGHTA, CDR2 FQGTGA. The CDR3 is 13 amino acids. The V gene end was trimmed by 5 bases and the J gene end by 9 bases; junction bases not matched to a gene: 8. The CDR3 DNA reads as TGTGCCAGCAGCGACTCCTCTAGCGGAACGCAGTATTTT. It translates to CASSDSSSGTQYF.

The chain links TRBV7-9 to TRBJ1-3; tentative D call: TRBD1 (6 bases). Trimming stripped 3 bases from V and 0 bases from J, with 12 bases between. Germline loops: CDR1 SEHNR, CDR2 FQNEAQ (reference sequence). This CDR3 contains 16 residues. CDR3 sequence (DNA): TGTGCCAGCAGCTTGGCTGGGGGCTACTCTGGAAACACCATATATTTT. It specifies CASSLAGGYSGNTIYF.

The CDR3 spells CASRGGGADTQYF. DNA for the CDR3: TGTGCCAGCCGTGGCGGAGGGGCAGATACGCAGTATTTT. V gene TRBV6-6 combines with J gene TRBJ2-3; perhaps TRBD2 as D (6 bases). The CDR3 sequence is 13 residues long. Germline CDR1 and CDR2: MNHNY and SVGAGI (reference sequence). V was pared by 8 bases and J by 4 bases, with 13 bases between.

The CDR3 DNA reads as TGTGCCAGCAGCCATAGAACCGGGACTAGCGGGAGCAATGAGCAGTTCTTC. Translating it yields CASSHRTGTSGSNEQFF. This chain joins TRBV3-1 (or the pseudogene TRBV3-2) and TRBJ2-1, with TRBD2 identical over 14 bases. CDR1 is LGHDT, CDR2 YNNKEL, per germline (reference sequence). The J segment lost 6 bases and the V segment lost 3 bases, leaving 7 bases of the junction unmatched. This CDR3 has 17 residues.